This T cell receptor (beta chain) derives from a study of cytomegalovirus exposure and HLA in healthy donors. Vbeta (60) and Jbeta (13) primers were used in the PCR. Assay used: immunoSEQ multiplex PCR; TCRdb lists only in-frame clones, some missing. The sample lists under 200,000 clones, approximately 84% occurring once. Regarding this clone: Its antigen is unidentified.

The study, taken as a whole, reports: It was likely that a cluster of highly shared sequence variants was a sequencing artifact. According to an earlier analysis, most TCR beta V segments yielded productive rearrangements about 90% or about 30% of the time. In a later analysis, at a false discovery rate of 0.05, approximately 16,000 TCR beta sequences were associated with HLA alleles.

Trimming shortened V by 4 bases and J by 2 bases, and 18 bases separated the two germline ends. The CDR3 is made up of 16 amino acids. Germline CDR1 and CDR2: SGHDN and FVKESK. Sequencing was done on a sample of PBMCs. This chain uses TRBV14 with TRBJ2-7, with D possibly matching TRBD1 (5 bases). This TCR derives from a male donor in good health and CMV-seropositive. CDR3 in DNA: TGTGCCAGCAGCCCCAGGCATGGGGCACTTACCTACGAGCAGTACTTC. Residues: CASSPRHGALTYEQYF.